The clone carrying this T cell receptor beta chain came up once. This entry comes from a study of Ad26.COV2.S vaccination and SARS-CoV-2 variants. Trimming took 4 bases from V and 0 from J; bases not matched to a gene: 3. Germline V gene sequence: CDR1 MDHEN, CDR2 SYDVKM. The CDR3 spans 14 residues. Treatment given: around 19 received Ad26.COV2.S at low or high dose, single or two shots; 5 received placebo; per-sample allocation not given. The investigators took samples on day 63 after the first vaccine or placebo injection. Clones were read by immunoSEQ multiplex PCR, and TCRdb kept only the in-frame ones, dropping some. The table has roughly 510,000 clones, around 90% seen once.

The specimen comprised peripheral blood, sampled in a trial of Ad26.COV2.S vaccine versus placebo. The source is a person aged 18-60 years who received the Ad26.COV2.S COVID-19 vaccine or a placebo. The rearrangement links TRBV28 to TRBJ2-7, with 7 positions matching TRBD2. The CDR3 spells CASSWEGTSYEQYF. The CDR3 DNA sequence: TGTGCCAGCAGTTGGGAGGGTACCTCCTACGAGCAGTACTTC.